This is a list of T cell receptor beta chains from one sample in a study of control samples from healthy donors and cancer patients. TCRdb's table, derived via immunoSEQ multiplex PCR, lists solely in-frame clones and lacks some. The sample shows 120,000 to 150,000 clones, 92% of them seen only once. The source material was blood. The receptors originated from a man under 40 in good health. CDR3s include the opening cysteine and the closing phenylalanine or tryptophan. A D gene is named only where the DNA matches it firmly. Where a row states a size, it is once, few, many or the class of an expanded clone; other rows omit it.

abundance	d_gene	v_gene	j_gene	CDR3nt	CDR3aa
-	TRBD2	TRBV9	TRBJ2-2	TGTGCCAGCAGCGTAGGGGTTAGCGGGATGAACACCGGGGAGCTGTTTTTT	CASSVGVSGMNTGELFF
-	-	TRBV7-8	TRBJ2-1	TGTGCCAGCAGCTTAGCGATTAGCTACAATGAGCAGTTCTTC	CASSLAISYNEQFF
once	TRBD2	TRBV5-4	TRBJ2-7	TGTGCCAGCAGCCCGGGACTAGCAGTTACCTCCTACGAGCAGTACTTC	CASSPGLAVTSYEQYF
-	-	TRBV5-1	TRBJ1-4	TGCGCCAGCAGCTTGAATAATTTTGGGGGCGAAAAACTGTTTTTT	CASSLNNFGGEKLFF
-	-	TRBV5-6	TRBJ2-3	TGTGCCAGCAGCGACCGCGACACAGATACGCAGTATTTT	CASSDRDTDTQYF
once	-	TRBV28	TRBJ1-5	TGTGCCAGCAGTCTAACCGACCAGATTGGAGCCCAGCATTTT	CASSLTDQIGAQHF
-	-	TRBV9	TRBJ2-7	TGTGCCAGCAGCGTAGAGGAGGGTTACGAGCAGTACTTC	CASSVEEGYEQYF
-	-	TRBV5-4	TRBJ1-2	TGTGCCAGCAGCCGTGAACCCCGGGCCCTGGACGTCTATGGCTACACCTTC	CASSREPRALDVYGYTF
-	-	TRBV21-1	TRBJ1-2	TGTGCCAGGGAACTTGACAGGTCTAACTATGGCTACACCTTC	CARELDRSNYGYTF
few	-	TRBV2	TRBJ2-5	TGTGCCAGCTCGCAGGGAGGTTTGGAGACCCAGTACTTC	CASSQGGLETQYF
-	-	TRBV11-2	TRBJ2-1	TGTGCCAGCAGCTTATTACAGGGTTGGAATGAGCAGTTCTTC	CASSLLQGWNEQFF
-	-	TRBV27	TRBJ2-1	TGTGCCAGCAGTCGATCGAGGGAACACAATGAGCAGTTCTTC	CASSRSREHNEQFF
-	-	TRBV28	TRBJ1-2	TGTGCCAGCAGTTTCTTGGGCAACGGCTATGGCTACACCTTC	CASSFLGNGYGYTF
-	-	TRBV11-2	TRBJ2-1	TGTGCCAGCAGCTTTAGGGGGTTTGGTAGCGTGAACAATGAGCAGTTCTTC	CASSFRGFGSVNNEQFF
-	-	TRBV5-1	TRBJ2-2	TGCGCCAGCAGTACTCAGACCGGGGAGCTGTTTTTT	CASSTQTGELFF
-	-	TRBV9	TRBJ1-4	TGTGCCAGCAGCGCCGAGGCCGGGACCTCCGAAAAACTGTTTTTT	CASSAEAGTSEKLFF
-	-	TRBV11-2	TRBJ1-4	TGTGCCAGCAGCCGAGGGGGGATTGACGAAAAACTGTTTTTT	CASSRGGIDEKLFF
-	-	TRBV12-3/TRBV12-4	TRBJ2-7	TGTGCCAGCAGTCCAAACAGGTGGAACGAGCAGTACTTC	CASSPNRWNEQYF
-	-	TRBV14	TRBJ1-2	TGTGCCAGCAGCCACGATCGTGGCTACACCTTC	CASSHDRGYTF
-	TRBD2	TRBV27	TRBJ2-7	TGTGCCAGTGGACTAGCCGTCTCCTACGAGCAGTACTTC	CASGLAVSYEQYF
-	TRBD1	TRBV24-1	TRBJ2-2	TGTGCCACCAGTGATCCCCCCCGCGACAGGGGGGTCTCCGGGGAGCTGTTTTTT	CATSDPPRDRGVSGELFF
-	-	TRBV7-3	TRBJ1-1	TGTGCCAGCAGCTTGAATCAGGGGAATAATGAAGCTTTCTTT	CASSLNQGNNEAFF